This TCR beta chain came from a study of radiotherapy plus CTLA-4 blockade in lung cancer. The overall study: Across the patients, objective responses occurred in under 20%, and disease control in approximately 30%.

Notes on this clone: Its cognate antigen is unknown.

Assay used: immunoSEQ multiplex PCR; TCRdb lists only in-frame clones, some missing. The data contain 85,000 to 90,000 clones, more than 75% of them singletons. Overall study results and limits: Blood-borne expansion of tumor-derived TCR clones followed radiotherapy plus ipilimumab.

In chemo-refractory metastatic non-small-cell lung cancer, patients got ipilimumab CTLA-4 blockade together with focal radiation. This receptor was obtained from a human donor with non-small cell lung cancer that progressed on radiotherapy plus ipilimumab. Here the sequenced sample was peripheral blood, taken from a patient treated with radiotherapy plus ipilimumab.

CDR3 amino acids: CASSLQSLNTEAFF. The CDR3 DNA sequence: TGCGCCAGCAGCTTGCAGTCCTTGAACACTGAAGCTTTCTTT. The V gene is TRBV5-1, the J gene TRBJ1-1; D is uncertain. Trimming removed 1 base at V and 0 bases at J, with 7 bases between. The CDR3 length is 14 residues. The germline CDR1 and CDR2 sequences are SGHRS and YFSETQ.